This record covers a single T cell receptor (beta chain). TCRdb's table, derived via immunoSEQ multiplex PCR, lists solely in-frame clones and lacks some. The table has about 330,000 clones, 88% seen once. This sample was included in a study of blood T cell repertoires in COVID-19. At the level of the study: The United States, Italy and Spain were the sources of the acute and convalescent COVID-19 samples. In each case, the material was cDNA or gDNA derived from T cells, B-cell-depleted T cells, or PBMCs.

Germline V gene data show CDR1 as MDHEN and CDR2 as SYDVKM. V was shortened by 4 bases and J by 11 bases, with 9 bases between the two germline ends. The CDR3 runs to 10 residues. In assigning cohorts, the study relied on participant-reported clinical history. Each recovered donor of Cohort 3 presented with two negative PCRs, clearance, or symptom resolution. This TCR derives from a man aged 25-40 years who had recovered from COVID-19. Sequenced input: PBMCs or T cells enriched from blood (not recorded which). V and J are TRBV28 and TRBJ2-7; D possibly corresponds to TRBD2 (6 bases). The CDR3 DNA follows: TGTGCCAGCAGTTCGGGAGAGGAGTACTTC. It encodes CASSSGEEYF.